These T cell receptor beta chains were read from a single sample in a study of T-cell reconstitution after alpha-beta-depleted transplantation in children. TCRdb analysed the PCR reads with MiXCR anew, one entry per CDR3 protein. The sample has about 310,000 distinct CDR3 sequences, around 25% seen once. The sample consisted of PBMCs, mostly from graft donor cells, taken 180 days after TCRalphabeta/CD19-depleted stem cell transplant. The receptor source for this set is a male patient younger than 18 who had a stem cell transplant for acute lymphoblastic leukemia, so the T cells may come from the graft donor. The CDR3 runs from the conserved cysteine through the conserved F or W. Fields, in order: V gene, J gene, clone size, D gene, CDR3 DNA, CDR3 protein. The D gene is left open where the match is weak. Some rows mark clone size as missing; the rest say once, few, many or name a class of expanded clone.

v_call: TRBV10-3; j_call: TRBJ2-3; clone_size: -; d_call: TRBD1; cdr3_nt: TGTGCCATCAGTGGTCGGGACAGGGAGAACACAGATACGCAGTATTTT; cdr3_aa: CAISGRDRENTDTQYF
v_call: TRBV6-1; j_call: TRBJ2-5; clone_size: -; d_call: TRBD1; cdr3_nt: TGTGCCAGCAGCCGCACTACCAGATTGACAGGGGGCTACGAGACCCAGTACTTC; cdr3_aa: CASSRTTRLTGGYETQYF
v_call: TRBV7-9; j_call: TRBJ2-1; clone_size: few; d_call: -; cdr3_nt: TGTGCCAGCAGCTTTGTGGAGGGGGCGATCAATGAGCAGTTCTTC; cdr3_aa: CASSFVEGAINEQFF
v_call: TRBV10-2; j_call: TRBJ2-7; clone_size: -; d_call: -; cdr3_nt: TGCGCCAGCCGGGGTGATGGTTACTGGCCACCCTTCTACGAGCAGTACTTC; cdr3_aa: CASRGDGYWPPFYEQYF
v_call: TRBV10-1; j_call: TRBJ2-3; clone_size: few; d_call: -; cdr3_nt: TGCGCCAGCATTAGGGGACCTCGGGGCACAGATACGCAGTATTTT; cdr3_aa: CASIRGPRGTDTQYF
v_call: TRBV7-9; j_call: TRBJ1-2; clone_size: -; d_call: -; cdr3_nt: TGTGCCAGCAGCTTAGGCGGGGGAGGCTATGGCTACACCTTC; cdr3_aa: CASSLGGGGYGYTF
v_call: TRBV5-1; j_call: TRBJ2-1; clone_size: -; d_call: -; cdr3_nt: TGCGCCAGCAGCCTACAAACCAGTGAGCAGTTCTTC; cdr3_aa: CASSLQTSEQFF
v_call: TRBV7-6; j_call: TRBJ1-6; clone_size: -; d_call: -; cdr3_nt: TGTGCCAGCAGCTTAGGGGTATCAAACACCCATTCACCCCTCCACTTT; cdr3_aa: CASSLGVSNTHSPLHF
v_call: TRBV7-9; j_call: TRBJ1-2; clone_size: -; d_call: -; cdr3_nt: TGTGCCAGCAGCTCTAACAGGGAGCAGCAGGCGTATGGCTACACCTTC; cdr3_aa: CASSSNREQQAYGYTF
v_call: TRBV4-1; j_call: TRBJ2-1; clone_size: many; d_call: TRBD2; cdr3_nt: TGCGCCAGCAGCTCTTGGACTAGCGGGATCAATGAGCAGTTCTTC; cdr3_aa: CASSSWTSGINEQFF
v_call: TRBV5-1; j_call: TRBJ2-1; clone_size: -; d_call: TRBD2; cdr3_nt: TGCGCCAGCAGCTTCGTACTAGCGGGGACCAATGAGCAGTTCTTC; cdr3_aa: CASSFVLAGTNEQFF
v_call: TRBV28; j_call: TRBJ1-1; clone_size: once; d_call: -; cdr3_nt: TGTGCCAGCAGATTGGGGCTGAGATGGGGGTCGCGAGACACTGAAGCTTTCTTT; cdr3_aa: CASRLGLRWGSRDTEAFF
v_call: TRBV4-2; j_call: TRBJ2-3; clone_size: -; d_call: -; cdr3_nt: TGTGCCAGCAGCCAAAGGGGCCAGCGACTTAGCACAGATACGCAGTATTTT; cdr3_aa: CASSQRGQRLSTDTQYF
v_call: TRBV5-1; j_call: TRBJ1-6; clone_size: -; d_call: TRBD1; cdr3_nt: TGCGCCAGCAGCTTGATGGGACAGGGCACCAATTCACCCCTCCACTTT; cdr3_aa: CASSLMGQGTNSPLHF
v_call: TRBV5-1; j_call: TRBJ2-1; clone_size: few; d_call: TRBD2; cdr3_nt: TGCGCCAGCAGCTTGGATACTAGCGGGAGGAGTAGGAATGAGCAGTTCTTC; cdr3_aa: CASSLDTSGRSRNEQFF
v_call: TRBV19; j_call: TRBJ2-5; clone_size: -; d_call: -; cdr3_nt: TGTGCCAGTAGTCCTGTTGGAGGGGGCAGAGAGACCCAGTACTTC; cdr3_aa: CASSPVGGGRETQYF
v_call: TRBV6-1; j_call: TRBJ2-1; clone_size: -; d_call: TRBD1; cdr3_nt: TGTGCCAGCAGCTGGGGACAGGACTCCTACAATGAGCAGTTCTTC; cdr3_aa: CASSWGQDSYNEQFF
v_call: TRBV7-2; j_call: TRBJ1-3; clone_size: few; d_call: -; cdr3_nt: TGTGCCAGCAGCTTGAGTCCAGGATCTGGAAACACCATATATTTT; cdr3_aa: CASSLSPGSGNTIYF
v_call: TRBV7-8; j_call: TRBJ2-7; clone_size: many; d_call: TRBD2; cdr3_nt: TGTGCCAGCAGCTCGGGGACTAGCGGGTTTGCCTACGAGCAGTACTTC; cdr3_aa: CASSSGTSGFAYEQYF
v_call: TRBV5-1; j_call: TRBJ2-7; clone_size: -; d_call: TRBD1; cdr3_nt: TGCGCCAGCAGACCAGACAGGGCCACCTCCTACGAGCAGTACTTC; cdr3_aa: CASRPDRATSYEQYF
v_call: TRBV28; j_call: TRBJ1-3; clone_size: -; d_call: TRBD1; cdr3_nt: TGTGCCAGCAGGAAGACAGGGGGCACGAAAGGAAACACCATATATTTT; cdr3_aa: CASRKTGGTKGNTIYF
v_call: TRBV18; j_call: TRBJ2-5; clone_size: -; d_call: -; cdr3_nt: TGTGCCAGCTCACAACAACACGCTAGGAGGGAGACCCAGTACTTC; cdr3_aa: CASSQQHARRETQYF
v_call: TRBV6-5; j_call: TRBJ1-2; clone_size: few; d_call: -; cdr3_nt: TGTGCCAGCAGTTACCCAGGGGAGGACTATGGCTACACCTTC; cdr3_aa: CASSYPGEDYGYTF
v_call: TRBV5-6; j_call: TRBJ2-7; clone_size: -; d_call: -; cdr3_nt: TGTGCCAGCAGCTTTAACGGCGAGCAGTACTTC; cdr3_aa: CASSFNGEQYF
v_call: TRBV11-1; j_call: TRBJ2-3; clone_size: -; d_call: TRBD1; cdr3_nt: TGTGCCAGCAGCTTTCCGAGGACAGGGGGCCATAGCACAGATACGCAGTATTTT; cdr3_aa: CASSFPRTGGHSTDTQYF
v_call: TRBV5-1; j_call: TRBJ1-2; clone_size: many; d_call: TRBD1; cdr3_nt: TGCGCCAGCAGCTTGGAGAGGGGGCAGAACTATGGCTACACCTTC; cdr3_aa: CASSLERGQNYGYTF
v_call: TRBV5-1; j_call: TRBJ2-3; clone_size: many; d_call: -; cdr3_nt: TGCGCCAGCAGCTCGGTGTTAGCACGGACGAATACGCAGTATTTT; cdr3_aa: CASSSVLARTNTQYF
v_call: TRBV2; j_call: TRBJ2-1; clone_size: -; d_call: TRBD2; cdr3_nt: TGTGCCAGCAGTGAAGCGCTTCTAGCGGGCCCCTACAATGAGCAGTTCTTC; cdr3_aa: CASSEALLAGPYNEQFF
v_call: TRBV7-8; j_call: TRBJ2-7; clone_size: -; d_call: -; cdr3_nt: TGTGCCAGCAGCCACAGGTCCCTTTACGAGCAGTACTTC; cdr3_aa: CASSHRSLYEQYF
v_call: TRBV20-1; j_call: TRBJ2-1; clone_size: -; d_call: TRBD2; cdr3_nt: TGCAGTGCCTCCGATTTTCTAGCGGGAGCCCCCAATGAGCAGTTCTTC; cdr3_aa: CSASDFLAGAPNEQFF
v_call: TRBV7-8; j_call: TRBJ2-5; clone_size: -; d_call: TRBD2; cdr3_nt: TGTGCCAGCAGCTTATTCGGGCTAGCGGAAGAGACCCAGTACTTC; cdr3_aa: CASSLFGLAEETQYF
v_call: TRBV5-1; j_call: TRBJ2-1; clone_size: few; d_call: -; cdr3_nt: TGCGCCAGCAGCTCAACCGGGACTTATAATGAGCAGTTCTTC; cdr3_aa: CASSSTGTYNEQFF
v_call: TRBV7-3; j_call: TRBJ2-1; clone_size: -; d_call: TRBD1; cdr3_nt: TGTGCCAGCAGCTTAACGGGGGGGACAGGGCTCTACAATGAGCAGTTCTTC; cdr3_aa: CASSLTGGTGLYNEQFF
v_call: TRBV7-9; j_call: TRBJ2-7; clone_size: -; d_call: TRBD2; cdr3_nt: TGTGCCAGCAGCCATTCGGGGGGATTACAGTACTTC; cdr3_aa: CASSHSGGLQYF
v_call: TRBV11-1; j_call: TRBJ2-5; clone_size: -; d_call: -; cdr3_nt: TGTGCCAGCAGCTCCGCCGACCTAATAGAGACCCAGTACTTC; cdr3_aa: CASSSADLIETQYF
v_call: TRBV5-1; j_call: TRBJ1-2; clone_size: -; d_call: -; cdr3_nt: TGCGCCAGCAGCCATGCGACTGCCACTAACTATGGCTACACCTTC; cdr3_aa: CASSHATATNYGYTF
v_call: TRBV14; j_call: TRBJ1-1; clone_size: few; d_call: -; cdr3_nt: TGTGCCAGCAGCCAAGAAATCGGCTGGGGAACTGAAGCTTTCTTT; cdr3_aa: CASSQEIGWGTEAFF
v_call: TRBV18; j_call: TRBJ1-1; clone_size: -; d_call: TRBD1; cdr3_nt: TGTGCCAGCTCACCACTCTTTGGACAGGGGGGTGACACTGAAGCTTTCTTT; cdr3_aa: CASSPLFGQGGDTEAFF
v_call: TRBV7-2; j_call: TRBJ1-5; clone_size: many; d_call: -; cdr3_nt: TGTGCCAGCAGCTTAAGTATTAGGAGTCATCAGCCCCAGCATTTT; cdr3_aa: CASSLSIRSHQPQHF
v_call: TRBV7-2; j_call: TRBJ2-1; clone_size: few; d_call: TRBD2; cdr3_nt: TGTGCCAGCAGCTTTGTTAGCGGGATTCAGAATGAGCAGTTCTTC; cdr3_aa: CASSFVSGIQNEQFF
v_call: TRBV7-7; j_call: TRBJ2-7; clone_size: few; d_call: TRBD1; cdr3_nt: TGTGCCAGCAGCTTACCACAAACCGGGACAGGGGAATACGAGCAGTACTTC; cdr3_aa: CASSLPQTGTGEYEQYF
v_call: TRBV7-2; j_call: TRBJ1-5; clone_size: few; d_call: TRBD1; cdr3_nt: TGTGCCAGCAGCTTAACCGGGACAGGAGTTAATCAGCCCCAGCATTTT; cdr3_aa: CASSLTGTGVNQPQHF